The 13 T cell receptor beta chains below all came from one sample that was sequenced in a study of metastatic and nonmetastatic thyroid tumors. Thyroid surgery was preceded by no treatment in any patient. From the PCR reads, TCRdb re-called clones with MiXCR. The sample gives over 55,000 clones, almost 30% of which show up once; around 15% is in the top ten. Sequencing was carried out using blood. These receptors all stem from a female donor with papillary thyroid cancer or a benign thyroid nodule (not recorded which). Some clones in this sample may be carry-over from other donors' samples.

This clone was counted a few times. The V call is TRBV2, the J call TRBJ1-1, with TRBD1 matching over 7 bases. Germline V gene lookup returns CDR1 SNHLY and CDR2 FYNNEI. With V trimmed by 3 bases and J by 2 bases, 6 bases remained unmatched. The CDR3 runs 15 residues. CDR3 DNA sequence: TGTGCCAGCAGTGACCGGACAGGACAAAACACTGAAGCTTTCTTT. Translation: CASSDRTGQNTEAFF.

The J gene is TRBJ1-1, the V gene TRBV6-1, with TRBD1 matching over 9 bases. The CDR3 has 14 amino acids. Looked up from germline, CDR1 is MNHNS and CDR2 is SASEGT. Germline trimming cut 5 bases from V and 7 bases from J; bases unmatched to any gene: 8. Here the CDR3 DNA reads TGTGCCAGCAGTCTCCGGGACAGGGCATTTGAAGCTTTCTTT. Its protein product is CASSLRDRAFEAFF.

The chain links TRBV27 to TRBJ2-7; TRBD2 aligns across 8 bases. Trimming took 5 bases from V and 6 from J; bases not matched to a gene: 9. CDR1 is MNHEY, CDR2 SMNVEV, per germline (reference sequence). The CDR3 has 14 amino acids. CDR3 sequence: CASSPGLAPLEQYF. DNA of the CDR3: TGTGCCAGCAGTCCAGGACTAGCCCCGCTCGAGCAGTACTTC.

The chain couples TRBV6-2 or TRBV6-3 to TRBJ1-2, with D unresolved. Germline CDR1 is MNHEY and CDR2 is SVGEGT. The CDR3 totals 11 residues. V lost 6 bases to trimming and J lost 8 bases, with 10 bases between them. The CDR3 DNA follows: TGTGCCAGCAGGGCTACGGGGGGCTACACCTTC. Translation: CASRATGGYTF.

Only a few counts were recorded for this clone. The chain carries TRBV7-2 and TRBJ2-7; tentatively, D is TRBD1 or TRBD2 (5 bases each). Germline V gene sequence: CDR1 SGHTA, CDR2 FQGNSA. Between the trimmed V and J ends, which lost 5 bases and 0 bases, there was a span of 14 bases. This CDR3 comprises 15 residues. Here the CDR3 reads CASSPVLGTSYEQYF. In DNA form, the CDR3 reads TGTGCCAGCAGCCCTGTTTTGGGGACCTCCTACGAGCAGTACTTC.

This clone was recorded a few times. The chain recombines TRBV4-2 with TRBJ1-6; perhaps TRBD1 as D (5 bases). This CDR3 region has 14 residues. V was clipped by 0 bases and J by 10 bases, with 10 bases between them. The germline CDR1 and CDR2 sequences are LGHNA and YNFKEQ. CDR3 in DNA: TGTGCCAGCAGCCAAGAAGCCCGGGACTCACCCCTCCACTTT. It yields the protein CASSQEARDSPLHF.

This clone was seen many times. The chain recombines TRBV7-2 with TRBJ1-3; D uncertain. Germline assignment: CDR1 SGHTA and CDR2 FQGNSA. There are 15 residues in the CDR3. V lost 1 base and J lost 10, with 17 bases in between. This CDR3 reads CASSLGGGRERTIYF. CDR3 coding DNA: TGTGCCAGCAGCTTAGGAGGAGGGAGGGAAAGAACCATATATTTT.

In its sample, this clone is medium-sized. Here the CDR3 DNA reads TGTGCCAGCACTAAAAACCCAGGGGGGGTAGAGAGGGAGCAGTACTTC. Translating gives CASTKNPGGVEREQYF. V and J are TRBV6-1 and TRBJ2-7; either TRBD1 or TRBD2 may fit D (7 bases each). V was pared by 7 bases and J by 7 bases, with 26 bases between. Germline V gene lookup returns CDR1 MNHNS and CDR2 SASEGT. The CDR3 loop spans 16 amino acids.

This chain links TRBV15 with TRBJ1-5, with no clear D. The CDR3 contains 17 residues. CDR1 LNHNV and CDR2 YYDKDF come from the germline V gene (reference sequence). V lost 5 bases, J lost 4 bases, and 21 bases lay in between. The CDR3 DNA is TGTGCCACCAGCCGCACCCCGACACCCAGTGGGAATCAGCCCCAGCATTTT. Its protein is CATSRTPTPSGNQPQHF. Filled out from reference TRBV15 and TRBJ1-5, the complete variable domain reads DAMVIQNPRYQVTQFGKPVTLSCSQTLNHNVMYWYQQKSSQAPKLLFHYYDKDFNNEADTPDNFQSRRPNTSFCFLDIRSPGLGDTAMYLCATSRTPTPSGNQPQHFGDGTRLSIL.

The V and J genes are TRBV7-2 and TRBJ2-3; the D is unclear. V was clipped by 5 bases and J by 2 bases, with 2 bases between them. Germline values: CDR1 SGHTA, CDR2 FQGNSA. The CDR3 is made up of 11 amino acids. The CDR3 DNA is TGTGCCAGCAGCAACACAGATACGCAGTATTTT. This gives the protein CASSNTDTQYF.

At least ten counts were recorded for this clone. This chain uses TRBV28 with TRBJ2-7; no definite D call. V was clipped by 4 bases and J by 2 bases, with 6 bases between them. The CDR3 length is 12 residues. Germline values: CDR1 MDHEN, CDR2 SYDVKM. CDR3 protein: CASSSQPYEQYF. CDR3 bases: TGTGCCAGCAGTTCCCAACCCTACGAGCAGTACTTC.

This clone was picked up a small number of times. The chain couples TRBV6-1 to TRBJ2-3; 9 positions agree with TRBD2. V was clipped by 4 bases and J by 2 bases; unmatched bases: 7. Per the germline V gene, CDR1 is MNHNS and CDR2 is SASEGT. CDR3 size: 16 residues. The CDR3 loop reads CASSGLRTSDTDTQYF. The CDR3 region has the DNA TGTGCCAGCAGTGGCCTGAGGACTAGCGACACAGATACGCAGTATTTT.

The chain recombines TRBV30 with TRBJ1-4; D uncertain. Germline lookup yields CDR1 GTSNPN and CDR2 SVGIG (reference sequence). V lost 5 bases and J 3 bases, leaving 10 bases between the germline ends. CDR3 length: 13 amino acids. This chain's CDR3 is CAWSGLSNEKLFF. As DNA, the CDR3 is TGTGCCTGGTCAGGATTGTCTAATGAAAAACTGTTTTTT.